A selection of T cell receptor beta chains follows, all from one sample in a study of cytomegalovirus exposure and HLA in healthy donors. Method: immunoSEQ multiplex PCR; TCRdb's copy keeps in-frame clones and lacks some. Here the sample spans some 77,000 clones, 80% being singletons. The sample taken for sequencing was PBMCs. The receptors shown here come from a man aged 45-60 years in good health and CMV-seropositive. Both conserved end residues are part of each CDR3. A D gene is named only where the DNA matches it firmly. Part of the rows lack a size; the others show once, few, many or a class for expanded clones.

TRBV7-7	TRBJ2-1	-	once	CASSLGGRHNEQFF	TGTGCTAGCAGCTTAGGCGGCAGACACAATGAGCAGTTCTTC
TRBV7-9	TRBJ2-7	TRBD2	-	CASSLAGGGSDEQYF	TGTGCCAGCAGCTTAGCCGGCGGGGGGAGCGACGAGCAGTACTTC
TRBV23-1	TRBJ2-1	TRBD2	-	CASSHPGLANNEQFF	TGCGCCAGCAGTCACCCGGGACTAGCTAACAATGAGCAGTTCTTC
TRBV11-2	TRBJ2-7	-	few	CASSQLPTGIEQYF	TGTGCCAGCAGCCAACTCCCGACAGGAATTGAGCAGTACTTC
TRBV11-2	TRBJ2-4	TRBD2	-	CASSLLNGRGYQYF	TGTGCCAGCAGCTTATTAAACGGGCGGGGGTATCAGTACTTC
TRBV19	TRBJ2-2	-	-	CATALGGNTGELFF	TGTGCCACGGCGTTGGGGGGGAACACCGGGGAGCTGTTTTTT
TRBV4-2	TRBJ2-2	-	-	CASSPRGYGADTGELFF	TGTGCCAGCAGCCCCCGGGGTTATGGTGCGGACACCGGGGAGCTGTTTTTT
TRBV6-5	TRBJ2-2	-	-	CASSYPGVGNTGELFF	TGTGCCAGCAGTTACCCGGGGGTAGGAAACACCGGGGAGCTGTTTTTT
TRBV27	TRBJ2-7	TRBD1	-	CASSLFHRDRGPEQYF	TGTGCCAGCAGTTTATTCCACCGGGACAGGGGGCCCGAGCAGTACTTC
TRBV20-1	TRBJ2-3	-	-	CSARQTDTQYF	TGCAGTGCTAGACAGACAGATACGCAGTATTTT
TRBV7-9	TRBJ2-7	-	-	CASSLNRETGEQYF	TGTGCCAGCAGCTTAAACAGGGAGACGGGGGAGCAGTACTTC
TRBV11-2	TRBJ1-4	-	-	CASSRNGPGHEKLFF	TGTGCCAGCAGCCGAAACGGACCGGGACACGAAAAACTGTTTTTT